This TCR beta chain originates from a study of human CD8 memory T cell subsets. Progenitor exhausted-like CD8+ memory cells (TPEX) were CCR7+ PD-1+ TIGIT+. The CDR3 consists of 13 residues. CDR1 is SGHNT and CDR2 is YENEEA in the germline V gene. This clonotype is deemed medium-sized by its frequency. Construction of TCR beta libraries was accomplished by means of UMI-labeled 5' RACE. TCRdb derives one entry per CDR3 protein from the 5' RACE reads, leaving out DNA. The sample includes 6,700 or so distinct CDR3 sequences. This chain uses TRBV11-3 with TRBJ1-2; TCRdb indicates TRBD1, and absent DNA this call remains unverified. Sequencing used CD8+ T cells from PBMCs. This TCR derives from a human donor in good health. This CDR3 reads CASSTRGEYGYTF.